This T cell receptor beta chain is drawn from a study of shared clonotypes between healthy human individuals. In the study overall: Per-donor plates numbered three CD4 naive, three CD4 memory, two CD8 naive and one CD8 memory.

Here immunoSEQ multiplex PCR was the method, and the copy in TCRdb shows in-frame clones only, minus some. The sample lists over 950,000 clones; roughly 77% were seen once. The CDR3 sequence is 14 residues long. With 4 bases clipped from V and 4 bases from J, the junction kept 6 bases outside the gene matches. Germline V gene data show CDR1 as SGHRS and CDR2 as YFSETQ. In its sample, this clone was seen a few times. Other DNA variants within this sample encode the same CDR3. V gene TRBV5-1 combines with J gene TRBJ1-2, with TRBD1 matching 8 bases. Sample: memory CD4+ T cells from PBMCs. Stated subset: CD45RA-negative fraction. The TCR comes from a man between 18 and 29 years old in good health. Some clones in this sample may be carry-over from other donors' samples. CDR3 in DNA: TGCGCCAGCAGCCCGGGCACAGGGGGCTATGGCTACACCTTC. Its translation: CASSPGTGGYGYTF.